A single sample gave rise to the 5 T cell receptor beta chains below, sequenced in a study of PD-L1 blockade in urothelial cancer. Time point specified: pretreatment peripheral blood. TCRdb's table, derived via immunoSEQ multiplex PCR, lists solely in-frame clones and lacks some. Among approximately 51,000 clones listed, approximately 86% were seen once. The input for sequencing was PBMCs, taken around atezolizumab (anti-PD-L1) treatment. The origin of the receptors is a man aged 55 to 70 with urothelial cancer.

The CDR3 is CSVDQGANEQYF. CDR3 bases: TGCAGCGTTGACCAGGGGGCGAACGAGCAGTACTTC. V gene TRBV29-1 combines with J gene TRBJ2-7; 8 bases map to TRBD1. The V segment lost 3 bases and the J segment 5 bases; nucleotides outside the gene matches: 3. This CDR3 contains 12 residues. Per the germline V gene, CDR1 is SQVTM and CDR2 is ANQGSEA.

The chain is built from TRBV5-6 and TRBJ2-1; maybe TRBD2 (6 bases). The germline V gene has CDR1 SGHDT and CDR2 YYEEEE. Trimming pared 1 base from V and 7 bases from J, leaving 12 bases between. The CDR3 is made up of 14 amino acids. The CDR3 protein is CASSLTGTANEQFF. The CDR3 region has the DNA TGTGCCAGCAGCTTGACCGGGACTGCGAATGAGCAGTTCTTC. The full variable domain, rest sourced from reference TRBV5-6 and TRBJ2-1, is DAGVTQSPTHLIKTRGQQVTLRCSPKSGHDTVSWYQQALGQGPQFIFQYYEEEERQRGNFPDRFSGHQFPNYSSELNVNALLLGDSALYLCASSLTGTANEQFFGPGTRLTVL.

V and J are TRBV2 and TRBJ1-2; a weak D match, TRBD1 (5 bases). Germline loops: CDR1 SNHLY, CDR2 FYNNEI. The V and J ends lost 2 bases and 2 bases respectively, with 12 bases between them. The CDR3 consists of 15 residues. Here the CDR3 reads CASSENDSRNYGYTF. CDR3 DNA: TGTGCCAGCAGTGAAAACGACAGCAGAAACTATGGCTACACCTTC.

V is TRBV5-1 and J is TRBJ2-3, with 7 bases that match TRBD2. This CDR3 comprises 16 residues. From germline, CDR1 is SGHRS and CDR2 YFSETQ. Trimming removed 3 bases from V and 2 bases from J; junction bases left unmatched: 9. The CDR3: CASSWGERGNTDTQYF. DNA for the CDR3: TGCGCCAGCAGCTGGGGGGAGCGGGGAAACACAGATACGCAGTATTTT. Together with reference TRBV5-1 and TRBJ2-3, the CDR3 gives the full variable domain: KAGVTQTPRYLIKTRGQQVTLSCSPISGHRSVSWYQQTPGQGLQFLFEYFSETQRNKGNFPGRFSGRQFSNSRSEMNVSTLELGDSALYLCASSWGERGNTDTQYFGPGTRLTVL.

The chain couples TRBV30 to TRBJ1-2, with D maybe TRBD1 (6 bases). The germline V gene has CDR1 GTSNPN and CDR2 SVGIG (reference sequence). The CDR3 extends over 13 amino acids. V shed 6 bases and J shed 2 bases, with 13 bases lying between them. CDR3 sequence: CACVNRVNYGYTF. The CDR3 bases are TGTGCCTGTGTAAACAGGGTAAACTATGGCTACACCTTC.